The rows below give T cell receptor beta chains drawn from one sample of a study of control samples from healthy donors and cancer patients. This table comes from immunoSEQ multiplex PCR, and its TCRdb copy is limited to in-frame clones, with some not included. Found here are about 51,000 clones, roughly 90% of them singletons; the top ten hold 35% to 50%. Sequencing was done on a sample of PBMCs. The source is a man in his fifties with head and neck cancer. Each CDR3 is given with its conserved first and last residue. D genes are given only for firm matches. The size of a clone is reported for some rows only, either as once, few or many, or as a class for expanded clones.

d_gene: .
j_gene: TRBJ2-5
abundance: .
v_gene: TRBV3-1/TRBV3-2
CDR3aa: CASSQGNQETQYF
CDR3nt: TGTGCCAGCAGCCAAGGCAACCAAGAGACCCAGTACTTC

d_gene: .
j_gene: TRBJ1-1
abundance: .
v_gene: TRBV7-3
CDR3aa: CASRFGPSLTEAFF
CDR3nt: TGTGCCAGCAGATTTGGACCGTCGCTCACTGAAGCTTTCTTT

d_gene: TRBD1
j_gene: TRBJ1-3
abundance: .
v_gene: TRBV5-1
CDR3aa: CASSLGDRGNTIYF
CDR3nt: TGCGCCAGCAGCTTGGGGGACAGGGGAAACACCATATATTTT

d_gene: TRBD1
j_gene: TRBJ1-1
abundance: .
v_gene: TRBV11-2
CDR3aa: CASTLDRGVTEAFF
CDR3nt: TGTGCCAGCACCCTTGACAGGGGAGTGACTGAAGCTTTCTTT

d_gene: .
j_gene: TRBJ2-7
abundance: .
v_gene: TRBV14
CDR3aa: CASSRYNYEQYF
CDR3nt: TGTGCCAGCAGCCGCTACAACTACGAGCAGTACTTC

d_gene: .
j_gene: TRBJ1-5
abundance: .
v_gene: TRBV7-2
CDR3aa: CASSLLYKDQPQHF
CDR3nt: TGTGCCAGCAGCTTACTATATAAGGATCAGCCCCAGCATTTT

d_gene: .
j_gene: TRBJ1-5
abundance: .
v_gene: TRBV28
CDR3aa: CASSPSGRINQPQHF
CDR3nt: TGTGCCAGCAGTCCGTCTGGACGGATCAATCAGCCCCAGCATTTT

d_gene: .
j_gene: TRBJ1-2
abundance: .
v_gene: TRBV18
CDR3aa: CASSPTANYGYTF
CDR3nt: TGTGCCAGCTCACCGACAGCTAACTATGGCTACACCTTC

d_gene: TRBD2
j_gene: TRBJ2-1
abundance: once
v_gene: TRBV6-2/TRBV6-3
CDR3aa: CASSTRTRTSYNEQFF
CDR3nt: TGTGCCAGCAGTACCCGGACTAGAACCTCCTACAATGAGCAGTTCTTC

d_gene: TRBD1
j_gene: TRBJ1-3
abundance: once
v_gene: TRBV30
CDR3aa: CAWTTDRGPGGNTIYF
CDR3nt: TGTGCCTGGACCACCGACAGGGGGCCGGGGGGAAACACCATATATTTT

d_gene: TRBD2
j_gene: TRBJ2-5
abundance: .
v_gene: TRBV6-2/TRBV6-3
CDR3aa: CASSLRGGGKETQYF
CDR3nt: TGTGCCAGCAGCCTCCGGGGCGGGGGGAAGGAGACCCAGTACTTC

d_gene: .
j_gene: TRBJ2-5
abundance: .
v_gene: TRBV27
CDR3aa: CASSFRTGQETQYF
CDR3nt: TGTGCCAGCAGTTTCCGGACTGGCCAAGAGACCCAGTACTTC

d_gene: TRBD2
j_gene: TRBJ2-5
abundance: once
v_gene: TRBV7-2
CDR3aa: CASSPGLAGGQETQYF
CDR3nt: TGTGCCAGCAGCCCCGGACTAGCGGGGGGGCAGGAGACCCAGTACTTC

d_gene: TRBD1
j_gene: TRBJ1-2
abundance: .
v_gene: TRBV14
CDR3aa: CASSQVQGVNGYTF
CDR3nt: TGTGCCAGCAGCCAGGTCCAGGGGGTAAATGGCTACACCTTC

d_gene: .
j_gene: TRBJ2-2
abundance: .
v_gene: TRBV11-2
CDR3aa: CASSLSPGELFF
CDR3nt: TGTGCCAGCAGCTTATCGCCCGGGGAGCTGTTTTTT

d_gene: TRBD2
j_gene: TRBJ2-1
abundance: .
v_gene: TRBV3-1/TRBV3-2
CDR3aa: CASSQPSSGRSNNEQFF
CDR3nt: TGTGCCAGCAGCCAACCTTCTAGCGGGAGATCGAACAATGAGCAGTTCTTC

d_gene: .
j_gene: TRBJ2-3
abundance: .
v_gene: TRBV2
CDR3aa: CASSQVLSTDTQYF
CDR3nt: TGTGCCAGCAGTCAGGTACTTAGCACAGATACGCAGTATTTT

d_gene: .
j_gene: TRBJ1-1
abundance: once
v_gene: TRBV5-5
CDR3aa: CASSWTGGTEAFF
CDR3nt: TGTGCCAGCAGCTGGACCGGCGGCACTGAAGCTTTCTTT

d_gene: .
j_gene: TRBJ1-2
abundance: .
v_gene: TRBV19
CDR3aa: CASSVDLFPPYGYTF
CDR3nt: TGTGCCAGTAGTGTCGACTTGTTCCCCCCGTATGGCTACACCTTC

d_gene: .
j_gene: TRBJ1-5
abundance: .
v_gene: TRBV28
CDR3aa: CASFYSNQPQHF
CDR3nt: TGTGCCAGCTTTTATAGCAATCAGCCCCAGCATTTT

d_gene: .
j_gene: TRBJ2-3
abundance: .
v_gene: TRBV7-2
CDR3aa: CASSLAGAGTDTQYF
CDR3nt: TGTGCCAGCAGCTTAGCGGGAGCTGGCACAGATACGCAGTATTTT

d_gene: .
j_gene: TRBJ1-1
abundance: .
v_gene: TRBV4-2
CDR3aa: CASSQDSVWRVEGSTEAFF
CDR3nt: TGTGCCAGCAGCCAAGATTCAGTTTGGAGGGTGGAAGGTAGCACTGAAGCTTTCTTT

d_gene: TRBD2
j_gene: TRBJ2-7
abundance: .
v_gene: TRBV5-1
CDR3aa: CASSLSGGYEQYF
CDR3nt: TGCGCCAGCAGCCTGAGCGGGGGCTACGAGCAGTACTTC

d_gene: TRBD1
j_gene: TRBJ1-4
abundance: .
v_gene: TRBV5-1
CDR3aa: CASSSGQGGTGRNEKLFF
CDR3nt: TGCGCCAGCAGCTCGGGACAGGGAGGTACGGGGCGAAATGAAAAACTGTTTTTT

d_gene: .
j_gene: TRBJ1-3
abundance: .
v_gene: TRBV1
CDR3aa: CTSILPSSSGNTIYF
CDR3nt: TGCACCAGCATCCTCCCCTCTAGCTCTGGAAACACCATATATTTT

d_gene: .
j_gene: TRBJ1-3
abundance: few
v_gene: TRBV6-5
CDR3aa: CASSSHQNTIYF
CDR3nt: TGTGCCAGCAGTTCTCACCAAAACACCATATATTTT

d_gene: TRBD1
j_gene: TRBJ1-2
abundance: .
v_gene: TRBV19
CDR3aa: CASSLQGAWYGYTF
CDR3nt: TGTGCCAGTAGTCTCCAGGGGGCTTGGTATGGCTACACCTTC

d_gene: .
j_gene: TRBJ2-5
abundance: .
v_gene: TRBV2
CDR3aa: CASSRGQETQYF
CDR3nt: TGTGCCAGCAGTAGGGGTCAAGAGACCCAGTACTTC

d_gene: .
j_gene: TRBJ2-2
abundance: .
v_gene: TRBV18
CDR3aa: CASSEGSDTGELFF
CDR3nt: TGTGCCAGCTCGGAGGGTTCGGACACCGGGGAGCTGTTTTTT

d_gene: .
j_gene: TRBJ1-5
abundance: .
v_gene: TRBV6-2/TRBV6-3
CDR3aa: CASSYGQYNQPQHF
CDR3nt: TGTGCCAGCAGTTACGGGCAGTACAATCAGCCCCAGCATTTT

d_gene: TRBD1
j_gene: TRBJ1-4
abundance: .
v_gene: TRBV10-3
CDR3aa: CAIGMRTGWYEKLFF
CDR3nt: TGTGCCATCGGTATGAGGACAGGCTGGTATGAAAAACTGTTTTTT

d_gene: TRBD1
j_gene: TRBJ1-6
abundance: .
v_gene: TRBV19
CDR3aa: CASSLLQGADSPLHF
CDR3nt: TGTGCCAGTAGTCTTTTACAGGGGGCGGATTCACCCCTCCACTTT

d_gene: .
j_gene: TRBJ2-7
abundance: .
v_gene: TRBV19
CDR3aa: CASSIIGDPSYEQYF
CDR3nt: TGTGCCAGTAGTATTATAGGGGACCCCTCCTACGAGCAGTACTTC

d_gene: .
j_gene: TRBJ2-7
abundance: once
v_gene: TRBV29-1
CDR3aa: CSVEVSHEQYF
CDR3nt: TGCAGCGTTGAAGTCTCCCACGAGCAGTACTTC

d_gene: .
j_gene: TRBJ2-7
abundance: once
v_gene: TRBV7-2
CDR3aa: CASTGGLLAPYEQYF
CDR3nt: TGTGCCAGCACTGGTGGACTCCTAGCGCCCTACGAGCAGTACTTC

d_gene: .
j_gene: TRBJ2-3
abundance: .
v_gene: TRBV5-1
CDR3aa: CASSFTYSTDTQYF
CDR3nt: TGCGCCAGCAGCTTCACCTACAGCACAGATACGCAGTATTTT

d_gene: TRBD1
j_gene: TRBJ1-2
abundance: .
v_gene: TRBV18
CDR3aa: CASSPDLTGEGYTF
CDR3nt: TGTGCCAGCTCACCCGATTTGACAGGGGAGGGCTACACCTTC

d_gene: TRBD1
j_gene: TRBJ2-2
abundance: .
v_gene: TRBV2
CDR3aa: CASTQTGGGTGELFF
CDR3nt: TGTGCCAGCACCCAGACAGGGGGGGGAACCGGGGAGCTGTTTTTT

d_gene: .
j_gene: TRBJ1-4
abundance: .
v_gene: TRBV9
CDR3aa: CASSVGAVDEKLFF
CDR3nt: TGTGCCAGCAGCGTAGGGGCTGTGGATGAAAAACTGTTTTTT

d_gene: TRBD1
j_gene: TRBJ1-3
abundance: .
v_gene: TRBV5-6
CDR3aa: CASSFDRGGSGNTIYF
CDR3nt: TGTGCCAGCAGCTTCGACAGGGGAGGGTCGGGAAACACCATATATTTT

d_gene: .
j_gene: TRBJ2-3
abundance: .
v_gene: TRBV5-5
CDR3aa: CASYGIFDPDTQYF
CDR3nt: TGTGCCAGTTACGGGATTTTTGACCCAGATACGCAGTATTTT

d_gene: .
j_gene: TRBJ2-3
abundance: .
v_gene: TRBV19
CDR3aa: CASSISQGSGDTQYF
CDR3nt: TGTGCCAGTAGTATCTCCCAGGGTTCAGGGGATACGCAGTATTTT

d_gene: TRBD2
j_gene: TRBJ2-1
abundance: .
v_gene: TRBV9
CDR3aa: CASSVVSSGVNNEQFF
CDR3nt: TGTGCCAGCAGCGTAGTTTCTAGCGGGGTAAACAATGAGCAGTTCTTC

d_gene: .
j_gene: TRBJ2-2
abundance: .
v_gene: TRBV2
CDR3aa: CASILGLANTGELFF
CDR3nt: TGTGCCAGCATCTTAGGGCTAGCGAACACCGGGGAGCTGTTTTTT

d_gene: .
j_gene: TRBJ2-5
abundance: .
v_gene: TRBV2
CDR3aa: CASGGVEETQYF
CDR3nt: TGTGCCAGCGGCGGGGTGGAAGAGACCCAGTACTTC

d_gene: TRBD2
j_gene: TRBJ2-3
abundance: .
v_gene: TRBV7-9
CDR3aa: CASSLGGLAGGGTDTQYF
CDR3nt: TGTGCCAGCAGCTTAGGGGGACTAGCGGGAGGAGGCACAGATACGCAGTATTTT

d_gene: .
j_gene: TRBJ2-1
abundance: once
v_gene: TRBV7-9
CDR3aa: CASSLDGGSSSYNEQFF
CDR3nt: TGTGCCAGCAGCTTAGACGGCGGGTCGAGCTCCTACAATGAGCAGTTCTTC

d_gene: TRBD1
j_gene: TRBJ2-7
abundance: once
v_gene: TRBV5-5
CDR3aa: CASSFNVGGVYEQYF
CDR3nt: TGTGCCAGCAGCTTCAACGTAGGGGGCGTCTACGAGCAGTACTTC

d_gene: TRBD1
j_gene: TRBJ2-5
abundance: .
v_gene: TRBV5-6
CDR3aa: CASSRPTGGGETQYF
CDR3nt: TGTGCCAGCAGCCGACCGACAGGGGGTGGCGAGACCCAGTACTTC

d_gene: .
j_gene: TRBJ1-1
abundance: .
v_gene: TRBV7-9
CDR3aa: CASSLGVHTEAFF
CDR3nt: TGTGCCAGCAGCTTAGGGGTCCACACTGAAGCTTTCTTT

d_gene: .
j_gene: TRBJ1-2
abundance: .
v_gene: TRBV18
CDR3aa: CASAGPDYGYTF
CDR3nt: TGTGCCAGCGCGGGGCCGGACTATGGCTACACCTTC

d_gene: .
j_gene: TRBJ2-3
abundance: .
v_gene: TRBV2
CDR3aa: CAGGIYTDTQYF
CDR3nt: TGTGCCGGAGGGATTTACACAGATACGCAGTATTTT

d_gene: .
j_gene: TRBJ1-1
abundance: once
v_gene: TRBV28
CDR3aa: CATIPAENTEAFF
CDR3nt: TGTGCCACAATCCCTGCAGAGAACACTGAAGCTTTCTTT

d_gene: .
j_gene: TRBJ1-6
abundance: once
v_gene: TRBV30
CDR3aa: CAWSKGRDSPLHF
CDR3nt: TGTGCCTGGAGTAAGGGGCGGGATTCACCCCTCCACTTT

d_gene: .
j_gene: TRBJ2-3
abundance: .
v_gene: TRBV30
CDR3aa: CARRGNISTDTQYF
CDR3nt: TGTGCCCGGAGGGGAAATATCAGCACAGATACGCAGTATTTT

d_gene: TRBD2
j_gene: TRBJ2-3
abundance: .
v_gene: TRBV3-1/TRBV3-2
CDR3aa: CASSQETSGALNTQYF
CDR3nt: TGTGCCAGCAGCCAAGAGACTAGCGGGGCCCTTAATACGCAGTATTTT

d_gene: .
j_gene: TRBJ1-5
abundance: once
v_gene: TRBV7-9
CDR3aa: CASSLTQVGSNQPQHF
CDR3nt: TGTGCCAGCAGCTTAACCCAAGTCGGGAGCAATCAGCCCCAGCATTTT

d_gene: .
j_gene: TRBJ1-4
abundance: .
v_gene: TRBV19
CDR3aa: CASAPGGNEKLFF
CDR3nt: TGTGCCAGTGCCCCCGGCGGAAATGAAAAACTGTTTTTT

d_gene: .
j_gene: TRBJ1-2
abundance: .
v_gene: TRBV18
CDR3aa: CASSPDLTPGTF
CDR3nt: TGTGCCAGCTCACCAGACCTAACCCCCGGGACCTTC

d_gene: .
j_gene: TRBJ2-1
abundance: .
v_gene: TRBV2
CDR3aa: CASSEGAERYNEQFF
CDR3nt: TGTGCCAGCAGTGAAGGAGCGGAGAGATACAATGAGCAGTTCTTC